A single sample is the source of the 25 T cell receptor beta chains below, sequenced in a study of cytomegalovirus exposure and HLA in healthy donors. The PCR had 60 Vbeta and 13 Jbeta primers. The assay was immunoSEQ multiplex PCR, and TCRdb's table has in-frame clones only and misses some. Reported are over 100,000 clones; the ten largest clones contain approximately 3.7%. The specimen was PBMCs. These receptors originate from a young man in good health and CMV-seronegative.

A word on this clone: Sequence at one end of the junction differs from germline and may be a read error. The chain carries TRBV19 and TRBJ2-5; TRBD2 is a possible D gene (6 bases). Germline loops: CDR1 LNHDA, CDR2 SQIVND (reference sequence). This CDR3 contains 9 residues. The CDR3: CASTIGSNF. The CDR3 DNA reads TGTGCCAGTACTATCGGGAGTAACTTC.

The chain joins TRBV6-5 to TRBJ2-3; possibly TRBD2 for D (7 bases). In germline, CDR1 is MNHEY, CDR2 SVGAGI. Trimming pared 0 bases from V and 3 bases from J, leaving 13 bases between. The CDR3 contains 16 residues. CDR3 in DNA: TGTGCCAGCAGTTACTCGAAGGGGGGGCCAACAGATACGCAGTATTTT. This gives the protein CASSYSKGGPTDTQYF.

Of note for this clone: One junction end disagrees with the germline gene, perhaps due to a read error. In the same sample, other DNA sequences code for this CDR3. The rearrangement uses TRBV7-9 and TRBJ2-2, with a possible D match to TRBD1 (5 bases). Germline V gene data show CDR1 as SEHNR and CDR2 as FQNEAQ (reference sequence). The CDR3 is 14 amino acids. Here the CDR3 reads CASSDRGNTGELFF. The DNA of the CDR3 is TGCGCCAGCAGCGATAGGGGGAACACCGGGGAGCTGTTTTTT.

This rearrangement joins TRBV5-8 to TRBJ2-5; D may be TRBD1 (5 bases). The CDR3 covers 15 residues. Looked up from germline, CDR1 is SGHTS and CDR2 is YDEGEE. Trimming took off 4 bases at V and 5 bases at J, with 18 bases between the two ends. The CDR3 is CASSRGQPGWETQYF. The CDR3 DNA reads as TGTGCCAGCAGCCGCGGACAACCTGGATGGGAGACCCAGTACTTC. The full variable domain, its missing parts supplied by reference TRBV5-8 and TRBJ2-5, is EAGVTQSPTHLIKTRGQQATLRCSPISGHTSVYWYQQALGLGLQFLLWYDEGEERNRGNFPPRFSGRQFPNYSSELNVNALELEDSALYLCASSRGQPGWETQYFGPGTRLLVL.

The gene calls are TRBV28 and TRBJ1-6; the D gene is possibly TRBD1 (6 bases). Germline loops: CDR1 MDHEN, CDR2 SYDVKM. The CDR3 runs 17 residues. V lost 10 bases, J lost 1 base, and 20 bases lay in between. CDR3 loop: CATAGAGGVSYNSPLHF. The CDR3, as DNA: TGTGCCACCGCAGGGGCCGGAGGAGTGTCCTATAATTCACCCCTCCACTTT.

The gene calls are TRBV27 and TRBJ2-7; D ambiguous. Trimming pared 3 bases from V and 0 bases from J, leaving 6 bases between. CDR3 size: 13 residues. Germline CDR1 is MNHEY and CDR2 is SMNVEV (reference sequence). CDR3 nucleotide sequence: TGTGCCAGCAGTTTCCAGGTCTCCTACGAGCAGTACTTC. It yields the protein CASSFQVSYEQYF.

V gene TRBV4-3 combines with J gene TRBJ2-5; 15 positions match TRBD2. The V gene's germline CDR1 is LGHNA and CDR2 YSLEER. The CDR3 has 17 amino acids. The V and J ends lost 2 bases and 2 bases, in that order; junction bases with no gene match: 3. For the CDR3, the DNA is TGCGCCAGCAGCCAAACAGGACTAGCGGGGGGGCAAGAGACCCAGTACTTC. Its protein product is CASSQTGLAGGQETQYF.

The chain couples TRBV7-2 to TRBJ2-1, with 10 bases fitting TRBD2. J lost 6 bases, V lost 5 bases, and 7 bases had no gene match. The CDR3 length is 15 residues. Germline CDR1 and CDR2: SGHTA and FQGNSA. The CDR3 loop is CASSPRTSGLNEQFF. For the CDR3, the DNA is TGTGCCAGCAGCCCTCGGACTAGCGGTCTCAATGAGCAGTTCTTC. Full variable domain (outside the CDR3, taken from reference TRBV7-2 and TRBJ2-1): GAGVSQSPSNKVTEKGKDVELRCDPISGHTALYWYRQSLGQGLEFLIYFQGNSAPDKSGLPSDRFSAERTGGSVSTLTIQRTQQEDSAVYLCASSPRTSGLNEQFFGPGTRLTVL.

The rearrangement joins TRBV7-9 to TRBJ2-3, with TRBD2 identical over 11 bases. The V and J ends lost 5 bases and 0 bases, in that order; junction bases with no gene match: 4. In germline, CDR1 is SEHNR, CDR2 FQNEAQ (reference sequence). CDR3 size: 16 residues. The CDR3 sequence: CASSTSGGTSTDTQYF. The CDR3 region has the DNA TGTGCCAGCAGCACTAGCGGGGGAACTAGCACAGATACGCAGTATTTT.

J is TRBJ2-3 and V is TRBV2; 7 bases fit TRBD1. Germline V gives CDR1 SNHLY, CDR2 FYNNEI. The CDR3 runs 18 residues. The V and J ends lost 6 bases and 3 bases, in that order; junction bases with no gene match: 18. The CDR3 nucleotides are TGTGCCAGCAGCCCCGTGTTAAACCGGGACAGAGGAACAGATACGCAGTATTTT. Its translation is CASSPVLNRDRGTDTQYF.

The J gene is TRBJ2-3, the V gene TRBV29-1; 8 bases agree with TRBD2. Per the germline V gene, CDR1 is SQVTM and CDR2 is ANQGSEA. V lost 3 bases and J lost 2; bases outside the gene matches: 4. The CDR3 spans 14 residues. This chain's CDR3 is CSVDQRGSTDTQYF. CDR3 sequence (DNA): TGCAGCGTTGATCAGCGGGGGTCCACAGATACGCAGTATTTT.

This chain joins TRBV5-1 and TRBJ2-5; TRBD2 matches at 10 bases. CDR1 and CDR2 (germline): SGHRS, YFSETQ. This CDR3 is built from 15 residues. The V and J ends lost 6 bases and 2 bases, in that order; junction bases with no gene match: 7. CDR3 in DNA: TGCGCCAGCAAAAGAAATAGCGGGGGGCAAGAGACCCAGTACTTC. Its protein product is CASKRNSGGQETQYF.

The chain couples TRBV7-6 to TRBJ1-4, with D tentatively TRBD1 (6 bases). V lost 2 bases and J 7 bases, leaving 11 bases between the germline ends. This CDR3 region has 14 residues. Germline-derived CDR1 and CDR2 are SGHVS and FNYEAQ. CDR3 DNA: TGTGCCAGCAGCTTATCGGGGGGCACTGAAAAACTGTTTTTT. Translation gives CASSLSGGTEKLFF.

J is TRBJ2-3 and V is TRBV5-1; a possible D gene is TRBD1 (6 bases). Per germline, CDR1 SGHRS and CDR2 YFSETQ. V lost 4 bases, J lost 3 bases, and 9 bases lay in between. The CDR3 has 13 amino acids. CDR3 sequence (DNA): TGCGCCAGCAGCGTAACAGGGACAGATACGCAGTATTTT. It encodes CASSVTGTDTQYF.

This chain links TRBV18 with TRBJ1-1, with D possibly TRBD1 on 5 matching bases. Germline lookup yields CDR1 KGHSH and CDR2 LQKENI. This CDR3 comprises 14 residues. V lost 4 bases and J 1 base, leaving 10 bases between the germline ends. The CDR3 spells CASSLQAQNTEAFF. The CDR3 DNA reads as TGTGCCAGCTCACTACAGGCTCAGAACACTGAAGCTTTCTTT. The full variable domain, rest sourced from reference TRBV18 and TRBJ1-1, is NAGVMQNPRHLVRRRGQEARLRCSPMKGHSHVYWYRQLPEEGLKFMVYLQKENIIDESGMPKERFSAEFPKEGPSILRIQQVVRGDSAAYFCASSLQAQNTEAFFGQGTRLTVV.

The CDR3 sequence: CASSLGTGSAWTEAFF. CDR3 DNA sequence: TGTGCCAGCAGCTTAGGTACAGGGAGCGCATGGACTGAAGCTTTCTTT. The chain carries TRBV11-2 and TRBJ1-1, with a weak D call TRBD1 (6 bases). Per the germline V gene, CDR1 is SGHAT and CDR2 is FQNNGV. The V and J ends lost 1 base and 5 bases respectively, with 17 bases between them. The CDR3 length is 16 residues.

The chain links TRBV6-5 to TRBJ2-5, with D possibly TRBD2 on 7 matching bases. The DNA end favors TRBJ2-7, so the J call may be wrong. The CDR3 loop spans 16 amino acids. Germline assignment: CDR1 MNHEY and CDR2 SVGAGI. The CDR3 region is CASSYSFGGPSYEQYF. CDR3 in DNA: TGTGCCAGCAGTTACTCGTTCGGGGGGCCATCTTACGAGCAGTACTTC.

The genes are TRBV29-1 and TRBJ1-2; D perhaps matches TRBD1 (6 bases). The CDR3 extends over 13 amino acids. Deletions cut 5 bases from V and 3 bases from J, with 13 bases between. Germline-derived CDR1 and CDR2 are SQVTM and ANQGSEA. This chain's CDR3 is CSVRKGEDYGYTF. Here the CDR3 DNA reads TGCAGCGTTAGGAAGGGGGAAGACTATGGCTACACCTTC.

The chain recombines TRBV5-6 with TRBJ1-6; D is perhaps TRBD1 (5 bases). This CDR3 comprises 14 residues. Per the germline V gene, CDR1 is SGHDT and CDR2 is YYEEEE. Trimming took 0 bases from V and 5 from J, leaving 6 bases between them. The CDR3 nucleotides are TGTGCCAGCAGCTTGGTCAGGGATAATTCACCCCTCCACTTT. This codes for CASSLVRDNSPLHF.

The chain is built from TRBV29-1 and TRBJ2-2; 8 bases are shared with TRBD1. CDR3 length equals 14 residues. V lost 4 bases and J lost 6; bases outside the gene matches: 7. Germline V gene lookup returns CDR1 SQVTM and CDR2 ANQGSEA. In nucleotides, the CDR3 is TGCAGCGTTGTGGGACAGGTGGAAGCCGGGGAGCTGTTTTTT. It specifies CSVVGQVEAGELFF.

In the case of this clone: At the DNA level, this CDR3 is encoded by other sequences in the same sample as well. The chain has TRBV5-1 and TRBJ1-5; D is possibly TRBD1 (5 bases). V shed 1 base and J shed 0 bases, with 8 bases lying between them. Germline V gene lookup returns CDR1 SGHRS and CDR2 YFSETQ. This CDR3 is built from 15 residues. The CDR3 loop is CASSLSGDSNQPQHF. CDR3 DNA sequence: TGCGCCAGCAGCTTGTCGGGGGATAGCAATCAGCCCCAGCATTTT.

This rearrangement joins TRBV7-3 to TRBJ1-2, with 10 bases matching TRBD1. CDR3 length: 17 amino acids. CDR1 and CDR2 (germline): SGHTA, FQGTGA. V dropped 5 bases and J dropped 4; count of bases not matched to a gene: 13. This CDR3 reads CASSHLKSGTGAYGYTF. The CDR3 nucleotides read TGTGCCAGCAGCCATTTAAAATCCGGGACAGGGGCCTATGGCTACACCTTC.

The chain links TRBV7-7 to TRBJ2-3, with TRBD1 matching 8 bases. Germline CDR1 reads SSHAT; CDR2 reads FNYEAQ (reference sequence). Trimming removed 4 bases from V and 3 bases from J; junction bases left unmatched: 9. The length of the CDR3 is 16 residues. CDR3 nucleotide sequence: TGTGCCAGCAGCTCACGGACAGGGAGGCGGACAGATACGCAGTATTTT. This sequence encodes CASSSRTGRRTDTQYF. Full variable domain (rest looked up from reference TRBV7-7 and TRBJ2-3): GAGVSQSPRYKVTKRGQDVTLRCDPISSHATLYWYQQALGQGPEFLTYFNYEAQPDKSGLPSDRFSAERPEGSISTLTIQRTEQRDSAMYRCASSSRTGRRTDTQYFGPGTRLTVL.

This chain connects TRBV5-1 to TRBJ1-4; 7 bases fit TRBD1. The CDR3 is 14 residues long. Trimming cost V 4 bases and J 8 bases; bases outside gene matches: 8. Per the germline V gene, CDR1 is SGHRS and CDR2 is YFSETQ. CDR3 in amino acids: CASSQTGQGEKLFF. DNA of the CDR3: TGCGCCAGCAGCCAGACAGGGCAGGGCGAAAAACTGTTTTTT.

J is TRBJ2-5 and V is TRBV11-3; 10 bases align to TRBD1. Judging by the DNA end, TRBJ2-7 fits better; the J call may be wrong. Germline V gene sequence: CDR1 SGHNT, CDR2 YENEEA. The CDR3 sequence is 15 residues long. Here the CDR3 reads CASSFSGTGAYEQYF. CDR3 bases: TGTGCCAGCAGCTTCTCCGGGACAGGGGCCTACGAGCAGTACTTC.